The 14 T cell receptor beta chains listed next were all sequenced from one sample in a study of blood T cell repertoires in COVID-19. The table came from immunoSEQ multiplex PCR; TCRdb's copy has only in-frame clones and leaves some out. The sample yields about 200,000 clones, roughly 84% seen once. Sequencing was carried out using peripheral blood. The receptors derive from a human donor in a cohort sampled during active COVID-19.

This chain joins TRBV19 and TRBJ2-7; 10 bases line up with TRBD2. Looked up from germline, CDR1 is LNHDA and CDR2 is SQIVND (reference sequence). The CDR3 is made up of 16 amino acids. The trim removed 5 bases at V and 7 bases at J, leaving 14 bases unmatched. In DNA, the CDR3 is TGTGCCAGTAGTGGGCTAGCGGGAGTCATTTTGGAGGAGCAGTACTTC. It codes for CASSGLAGVILEEQYF.

The chain joins TRBV6-5 to TRBJ2-7, with TRBD1 matching 8 bases. This CDR3 contains 14 residues. Germline CDR1 reads MNHEY; CDR2 reads SVGAGI. V trimming: 5 bases; J trimming: 4 bases; junction bases outside the gene matches: 7. The CDR3 here is CASSPSGQGYEQYF. In DNA, the CDR3 is TGTGCCAGCAGTCCATCTGGACAGGGTTACGAGCAGTACTTC.

The chain recombines TRBV5-3 with TRBJ1-6, with D uncertain. TRBV5-3 is identified as an open reading frame with a role that is uncertain. V lost 3 bases and J lost 11, with 24 bases in between. CDR3 length: 17 residues. For the CDR3, the DNA is TGTGCCAGAAGCTGTTGGTTCACGGGTAAGTCTCGTCCACCCCTCCACTTT. It yields the protein CARSCWFTGKSRPPLHF.

V usage is TRBV5-1 and J usage is TRBJ2-2; 8 nucleotides align to TRBD2. The length of the CDR3 is 14 residues. The V gene end was trimmed by 4 bases and the J gene end by 7 bases; junction bases not matched to a gene: 6. Germline values: CDR1 SGHRS, CDR2 YFSETQ. CDR3 protein: CASSTGLVGGELFF. The CDR3, as DNA: TGCGCCAGCAGCACGGGACTAGTTGGCGGGGAGCTGTTTTTT.

The chain recombines TRBV4-1 with TRBJ1-1; the D gene is possibly TRBD1 (5 bases). CDR3 size: 14 residues. Trimming shortened V by 4 bases and J by 1 base, and 10 bases separated the two germline ends. Germline V gene sequence: CDR1 MGHRA, CDR2 YSYEKL. The DNA for the CDR3 is TGCGCCAGCAGCCGGACGCAGGGGAACACTGAAGCTTTCTTT. The encoded protein is CASSRTQGNTEAFF.

The chain recombines TRBV6-5 with TRBJ2-7, with no clear D. In germline, CDR1 is MNHEY, CDR2 SVGAGI. The V end was cut by 7 bases, the J end by 3 bases, with 10 bases between. This CDR3 has 12 residues. Here the CDR3 DNA reads TGTGCCAGCAAGTCGGCAGGCTACGAGCAGTACTTC. Translated: CASKSAGYEQYF.

The rearrangement links TRBV7-2 to TRBJ2-2; TRBD1 might be the D (6 bases). The CDR3 is 16 amino acids. Trimming took off 0 bases at V and 0 bases at J, with 8 bases between the two ends. Germline CDR1 reads SGHTA; CDR2 reads FQGNSA. The CDR3 region is CASSLAYRANTGELFF. The CDR3 DNA reads TGTGCCAGCAGCTTAGCTTACAGGGCGAACACCGGGGAGCTGTTTTTT.

This chain joins TRBV28 and TRBJ2-1, with 9 bases matching TRBD1. V gave up 5 bases and J gave up 5 bases; unmatched junction bases: 13. The CDR3 totals 17 residues. Germline V gene lookup returns CDR1 MDHEN and CDR2 SYDVKM. CDR3 in amino acids: CASSPPGQGLTHNEQFF. For the CDR3, the DNA is TGTGCCAGCAGTCCTCCGGGACAGGGTTTGACGCACAATGAGCAGTTCTTC.

The chain is built from TRBV27 and TRBJ2-3; a weak D match, TRBD2 (6 bases). Trimming removed 2 bases at V and 5 bases at J, with 17 bases between. CDR3 length: 16 residues. CDR1 MNHEY and CDR2 SMNVEV come from the germline V gene (reference sequence). In nucleotides, the CDR3 is TGTGCCAGCAGTTTAACTCTCGGGAGACGGGGAGATACGCAGTATTTT. It encodes CASSLTLGRRGDTQYF.

The V gene is TRBV6-5, the J gene TRBJ2-5, with 9 bases fitting TRBD2. Trimming removed 6 bases from V and 1 base from J; junction bases left unmatched: 6. Looked up from germline, CDR1 is MNHEY and CDR2 is SVGAGI. The CDR3 extends over 15 amino acids. CDR3 DNA sequence: TGTGCCAGCAGGCGGGAGGGACTAGCCCAAGAGACCCAGTACTTC. The encoded protein is CASRREGLAQETQYF.

In nucleotides, the CDR3 is TGTGCCAGCAGTTATGGAGGGGTCGAAAATTCACCCCTCCACTTT. This translates into CASSYGGVENSPLHF. V gene TRBV6-6 combines with J gene TRBJ1-6; weak D call: TRBD1 (5 bases). The CDR3 is 15 amino acids. Looked up from germline, CDR1 is MNHNY and CDR2 is SVGAGI (reference sequence). The germline V and J ends were trimmed by 3 bases and 7 bases, with 13 bases remaining between them.

The chain recombines TRBV4-1 with TRBJ2-1, with 9 bases fitting TRBD1. The CDR3 length is 15 residues. Germline V gene data show CDR1 as MGHRA and CDR2 as YSYEKL. The V segment lost 6 bases and the J segment 1 base; nucleotides outside the gene matches: 4. The chain's CDR3 is CASRAGTGSYNEQFF. The DNA for the CDR3 is TGCGCCAGCAGGGCCGGGACAGGGTCCTACAATGAGCAGTTCTTC.

This clone was counted many times. The chain uses TRBV5-1 and TRBJ2-5, with D perhaps matching TRBD2 (6 bases). The V end was cut by 7 bases, the J end by 5 bases, with 15 bases between. This CDR3 has 13 amino acids. Germline V gene data show CDR1 as SGHRS and CDR2 as YFSETQ. The CDR3 sequence: CASGGTTMETQYF. The CDR3 DNA reads TGCGCCAGCGGAGGGACGACAATGGAGACCCAGTACTTC.

This chain links TRBV28 with TRBJ2-1, with 10 positions matching TRBD2. The CDR3 runs 16 residues. Losses at the gene ends were 5 bases for V and 5 bases for J; bases not matched to a gene: 9. The germline V gene has CDR1 MDHEN and CDR2 SYDVKM. The CDR3 sequence: CASSTPSGRGDNEQFF. CDR3 DNA sequence: TGTGCCAGCAGTACCCCCAGCGGGAGGGGAGACAATGAGCAGTTCTTC.